This record covers a single T cell receptor beta chain. The antigen is unknown. The sequence runs out 3 residues before the end of the CDR3; the remainder is reconstructed from the germline J gene. V shed 9 bases and J shed 0 bases, with 15 bases lying between them. The CDR3 is 16 amino acids. Germline CDR1 and CDR2: LNHDA and SQIVND (reference sequence). These data are taken from a study of T cells in women clearing cervical HPV infection. Libraries were prepared by immunoSEQ multiplex PCR; TCRdb keeps only in-frame clonotypes and omits some of them. The table gives 18,000 or so clones; the top ten clones make up about an eighth of it. Study findings and constraints: Associations may precede or follow infection; HPV-specific or memory T cells were not isolated. CIN3+ cases had significantly higher TCR repertoire richness than controls, but evenness did not differ.

This clonotype was obtained from a woman aged 18 to 75 with a cervical HPV16 infection that either progressed to CIN3+ or cleared (not recorded which). Source material: blood buffy coat. The chain couples TRBV19 to TRBJ1-6; D is ambiguous. The CDR3 bases that were read are TGTGCCAGCCGGGTGAGCCTGAGCTCCTATAATTCACCC. The encoded protein is CASRVSLSSYNSP. The whole CDR3 protein is CASRVSLSSYNSPLHF.